The subject of this entry is one TCR beta chain. Its antigen is undetermined. Sequencing was performed with immunoSEQ multiplex PCR; in TCRdb, only in-frame clones are kept and a portion is missing. The sample yields 25,000 to 30,000 clones, roughly 73% seen once. With the ViraFEST assay, the study expanded antigen-specific CD4+ T cells using viral peptide pools, then sequenced them. Following culture for under 12 days, CD4+ T cells were isolated. Among the vaccine recipients, none had a prior SARS-CoV-2 infection, and nucleocapsid antibodies were negative. A half-medium replacement with IL-2 medium was carried out on days 3 and 7. The source of the sample is a study of vaccination effects on CD4 cells after COVID-19. Points from the study as a whole: After vaccination, at late timepoints, clones induced by infection and by vaccine contracted markedly. The study enrolled few convalescent patients and sampled no early post-infection timepoints.

The TCR sequence derives from a human donor who received a COVID-19 vaccine. The sample was CD4+ T cells from PBMCs cultured with HCoV-NL63 spike peptides, taken before COVID-19 vaccination.

The CDR3 spells CAISGVGVGGTEAFF. The CDR3, as DNA: TGTGCCATCAGTGGTGTAGGCGTGGGAGGCACTGAAGCTTTCTTT. The chain carries TRBV10-3 and TRBJ1-1; D ambiguous. The CDR3 contains 15 residues. CDR1 and CDR2 from the germline V gene are ENHRY and SYGVKD. Trimming shortened V by 4 bases and J by 4 bases, and 16 bases separated the two germline ends.